The present T cell receptor (beta chain) was sequenced within a study of T cell responses to AZD1222 COVID-19 vaccine. Clones were read by immunoSEQ multiplex PCR, and TCRdb kept only the in-frame ones, dropping some. The table records 100,000 to 150,000 clones, 75% to 90% of them present only once. This clone was detected only once. With 0 bases removed from V and 1 base from J, the gap between germline ends came to 6 bases. Per germline, CDR1 LGHNA and CDR2 YNFKEQ. This CDR3 is 14 amino acids long. The gene calls are TRBV4-2 and TRBJ1-1, with D possibly TRBD1 on 5 matching bases. The receptor comes from an adult in good health. The sample was peripheral blood, taken on day 0 of AZD1222 vaccination. CDR3: CASSQEGRNTEAFF. The CDR3 bases are TGTGCCAGCAGCCAAGAGGGACGGAACACTGAAGCTTTCTTT.